These 20 T cell receptor beta chains originate from one sample sequenced in a study of shared clonotypes between healthy human individuals (dated by TCRdb to 2020 to 2022). CD8 naive samples consisted of CD45RO-negative cells that were positively selected for CCR7, yielding a CD45RA+CCR7+ population without TemRA cells. Libraries were made using the immunoSEQ multiplex PCR assay. Here the immuneACCESS table is served through TCRdb, limited to in-frame sequences with V and J called. Missing clones are a known gap in these copies; in checked studies unresolved V genes cover under half, and the rest lacks a known reason. The table for this sample lists 1.5 million to 2.5 million clones; about 95% of them were counted only once. Around 1.2% of the sample goes to the ten largest clones. Material: naive CD8+ T cells sorted from blood. Read against the paper, the sample's cell subset or site label means: CD45RA+CCR7+. The receptors here all came from a young man in good health.

The rearrangement links TRBV4-1 to TRBJ1-6; D is unclear. V was trimmed by 4 bases and J by 6 bases, leaving 13 bases between them. There are 15 residues in the CDR3. Germline values: CDR1 MGHRA, CDR2 YSYEKL. The CDR3 DNA sequence: TGCGCCAGCAGCCCCATGTTGACCATTAATTCACCCCTCCACTTT. Translating it yields CASSPMLTINSPLHF.

In nucleotides, the CDR3 is TGTGCCAGCAGCCATTCGACAGGGGGCATTAGCACAGATACGCAGTATTTT. Translated, it gives CASSHSTGGISTDTQYF. This chain joins TRBV11-2 and TRBJ2-3; 10 nucleotides match TRBD1. The V gene's germline CDR1 is SGHAT and CDR2 FQNNGV. This CDR3 is 17 amino acids long. V trimming: 5 bases; J trimming: 0 bases; junction bases outside the gene matches: 8. Variable domain in full (rest from reference TRBV11-2 and TRBJ2-3): EAGVAQSPRYKIIEKRQSVAFWCNPISGHATLYWYQQILGQGPKLLIQFQNNGVVDDSQLPKDRFSAERLKGVDSTLKIQPAKLEDSAVYLCASSHSTGGISTDTQYFGPGTRLTVL.

This chain joins TRBV9 and TRBJ2-1, with 8 positions matching TRBD2. Trimming took 2 bases from V and 7 from J; bases not matched to a gene: 2. The CDR3 has 13 amino acids. The germline gives CDR1 SGDLS, CDR2 YYNGEE. CDR3 DNA sequence: TGTGCCAGCAGCGTGGGACTAGTGAATGAGCAGTTCTTC. Protein: CASSVGLVNEQFF.

The V and J genes are TRBV19 and TRBJ1-4; perhaps TRBD1 as D (5 bases). This CDR3 comprises 14 residues. V gave up 7 bases and J gave up 6 bases, with 15 bases separating them. Germline V lookup: CDR1 LNHDA, CDR2 SQIVND (reference sequence). In DNA form, the CDR3 reads TGTGCCAGTACCTCGGAGGGGCGGGATGAAAAACTGTTTTTT. It translates to CASTSEGRDEKLFF.

This chain connects TRBV5-1 to TRBJ2-1; weak D call: TRBD2 (6 bases). V was trimmed by 0 bases and J by 2 bases, leaving 12 bases between them. The V gene's germline CDR1 is SGHRS and CDR2 YFSETQ. CDR3 length: 16 residues. CDR3 nucleotides: TGCGCCAGCAGCTTGGCCCGGCGGGACCCCTACAATGAGCAGTTCTTC. This encodes CASSLARRDPYNEQFF.

The chain couples TRBV23-1 to TRBJ1-2; D not certain. TRBV23-1 is reported as an ORF; its role is uncertain. V shed 4 bases and J shed 8 bases, with 11 bases lying between them. This CDR3 has 12 residues. CDR3 sequence reads: CASSPGSVGYTF. CDR3 DNA: TGCGCCAGCAGTCCCGGGAGTGTCGGCTACACCTTC.

The genes are TRBV19 and TRBJ1-5; D not certain. The CDR3 is 15 amino acids. Deletions cut 3 bases from V and 0 bases from J, with 9 bases between. CDR1 is LNHDA, CDR2 SQIVND, per germline (reference sequence). CDR3 bases: TGTGCCAGTAGTATGGGTTGGGATAGCAATCAGCCCCAGCATTTT. This encodes CASSMGWDSNQPQHF. Together with reference TRBV19 and TRBJ1-5, the CDR3 gives the full variable domain: DGGITQSPKYLFRKEGQNVTLSCEQNLNHDAMYWYRQDPGQGLRLIYYSQIVNDFQKGDIAEGYSVSREKKESFPLTVTSAQKNPTAFYLCASSMGWDSNQPQHFGDGTRLSIL.

This clone was seen a handful of times. J is TRBJ1-6 and V is TRBV5-6; D unresolved. The CDR3 is made up of 14 amino acids. Trimming cost V 4 bases and J 8 bases, with 13 bases left between them. Germline CDR1 reads SGHDT; CDR2 reads YYEEEE. CDR3 in amino acids: CASSDRRVDSPLHF. For the CDR3, the DNA is TGTGCCAGCAGCGACCGCCGCGTGGATTCACCCCTCCACTTT. Combining the CDR3 with reference TRBV5-6 and TRBJ1-6 gives the whole variable domain DAGVTQSPTHLIKTRGQQVTLRCSPKSGHDTVSWYQQALGQGPQFIFQYYEEEERQRGNFPDRFSGHQFPNYSSELNVNALLLGDSALYLCASSDRRVDSPLHFGNGTRLTVT.

The chain is built from TRBV10-3 and TRBJ1-1, with D tentatively TRBD1 (5 bases). Germline CDR1 ENHRY, CDR2 SYGVKD. Deletions cut 3 bases from V and 3 bases from J, with 11 bases between. This CDR3 spans 14 amino acids. Here the CDR3 reads CAISDGEGYTEAFF. The CDR3, as DNA: TGTGCCATCAGTGACGGGGAGGGGTACACTGAAGCTTTCTTT.

The chain employs TRBV25-1 and TRBJ1-1; no reliable D call. This CDR3 has 14 amino acids. Per the germline V gene, CDR1 is MGHDK and CDR2 is SYGVNS. Deletions cut 6 bases from V and 11 bases from J, with 22 bases between. This chain's CDR3 is CASRPDGVYYGAFF. As DNA, the CDR3 is TGTGCCAGCAGACCAGACGGGGTCTACTATGGGGCTTTCTTT.

This clone was observed once. This chain uses TRBV25-1 with TRBJ1-1; 9 bases fit TRBD1. This CDR3 comprises 13 residues. V lost 6 bases to trimming and J lost 11 bases; unmatched junction nucleotides: 10. The germline CDR1 and CDR2 sequences are MGHDK and SYGVNS. The DNA for the CDR3 is TGTGCCAGCAGGAACGGACAGGGGCTATGGGCTTTCTTT. As protein: CASRNGQGLWAFF.

The gene calls are TRBV5-1 and TRBJ2-5; the match to TRBD2 covers 9 bases. CDR1 and CDR2 from the germline V gene are SGHRS and YFSETQ. V lost 2 bases and J lost 5; bases outside the gene matches: 7. This CDR3 spans 15 amino acids. CDR3 amino acids: CASSFPRGGSETQYF. The CDR3 nucleotides read TGCGCCAGCAGCTTCCCGCGGGGGGGCTCGGAGACCCAGTACTTC. Full variable domain (remainder filled in from reference TRBV5-1 and TRBJ2-5): KAGVTQTPRYLIKTRGQQVTLSCSPISGHRSVSWYQQTPGQGLQFLFEYFSETQRNKGNFPGRFSGRQFSNSRSEMNVSTLELGDSALYLCASSFPRGGSETQYFGPGTRLLVL.

In its sample, this clone was seen once. The chain is built from TRBV7-2 and TRBJ1-2; D gene ambiguous. The CDR3 is 17 residues long. Deletions cut 1 base from V and 1 base from J, with 16 bases between. CDR1 and CDR2 from the germline V gene are SGHTA and FQGNSA. Written as DNA, the CDR3 is TGTGCCAGCAGCTTAGGGGGTCTGGAGAAATATAACTATGGCTACACCTTC. This gives the protein CASSLGGLEKYNYGYTF. The full variable domain, with the rest looked up from reference TRBV7-2 and TRBJ1-2, is GAGVSQSPSNKVTEKGKDVELRCDPISGHTALYWYRQSLGQGLEFLIYFQGNSAPDKSGLPSDRFSAERTGGSVSTLTIQRTQQEDSAVYLCASSLGGLEKYNYGYTFGSGTRLTVV.

A note on this clone: Within the sample, other DNA sequences also encode this same CDR3. This chain links TRBV5-4 with TRBJ2-7; D unresolved. This CDR3 is built from 14 residues. The germline CDR1 and CDR2 sequences are SGHNT and YYREEE (reference sequence). V shed 0 bases and J shed 0 bases, with 7 bases lying between them. Here the CDR3 DNA reads TGTGCCAGCAGCTTGGACGGTAGCTCCTACGAGCAGTACTTC. Protein sequence: CASSLDGSSYEQYF.

V usage is TRBV30 and J usage is TRBJ1-6; possible D gene TRBD1, 5 bases. The V end lost 3 bases, the J end lost 6 bases, and 18 bases lay between the germline ends. This CDR3 region has 16 residues. CDR1 and CDR2 from the germline V gene are GTSNPN and SVGIG (reference sequence). The CDR3 reads CAWSHLMGDFNSPLHF. CDR3 nucleotides: TGTGCCTGGAGCCATTTGATGGGGGATTTTAATTCACCCCTCCACTTT. The variable domain in full, completed from reference TRBV30 and TRBJ1-6, reads SQTIHQWPATLVQPVGSPLSLECTVEGTSNPNLYWYRQAAGRGLQLLFYSVGIGQISSEVPQNLSASRPQDRQFILSSKKLLLSDSGFYLCAWSHLMGDFNSPLHFGNGTRLTVT.

The chain joins TRBV5-1 to TRBJ1-3, with D perhaps matching TRBD1 (6 bases). V shed 4 bases and J shed 4 bases, with 15 bases lying between them. The CDR3 is made up of 15 amino acids. Germline V gene lookup returns CDR1 SGHRS and CDR2 YFSETQ. In DNA form, the CDR3 reads TGCGCCAGCAGCGCTTCCGCCGGGACAGGAAACACCATATATTTT. Translated, it gives CASSASAGTGNTIYF.

Regarding this clone: Other DNA sequences in this sample translate to the same CDR3. The rearrangement links TRBV4-3 to TRBJ2-7, with TRBD2 matching 12 bases. The CDR3 is 15 residues long. Trimming cost V 3 bases and J 1 base; bases outside gene matches: 1. Germline assignment: CDR1 LGHNA and CDR2 YSLEER. The CDR3 loop is CASSHGTSGSYEQYF. The CDR3 DNA follows: TGCGCCAGCAGCCATGGGACTAGCGGGTCCTACGAGCAGTACTTC.

The chain joins TRBV5-5 to TRBJ1-2, with unresolved D. CDR3 length equals 14 residues. Germline V gene sequence: CDR1 SGHKS, CDR2 YYEKEE (reference sequence). The ends were cut back, 1 base at V and 8 bases at J, with 15 bases in the middle. This CDR3 is CASSLTPEAWGYTF. DNA for the CDR3: TGTGCCAGCAGCTTGACCCCGGAAGCGTGGGGCTACACCTTC.

A remark on this clone: The sample has other DNA sequences that encode this CDR3 too. The gene calls are TRBV11-2 and TRBJ2-7, with a possible D match to TRBD1 (5 bases). Germline lookup yields CDR1 SGHAT and CDR2 FQNNGV. CDR3 length: 13 amino acids. V was pared by 3 bases and J by 1 base, with 7 bases between. Here the CDR3 reads CASSFTGSYEQYF. In DNA form, the CDR3 reads TGTGCCAGCAGCTTTACAGGATCCTACGAGCAGTACTTC.

V gene TRBV6-1 combines with J gene TRBJ1-1, with TRBD1 as a possible D gene (5 bases). This CDR3 has 15 amino acids. Trimming pared 3 bases from V and 4 bases from J, leaving 15 bases between. CDR1 and CDR2 (germline): MNHNS, SASEGT. The CDR3 DNA reads as TGTGCCAGCAGTGAGCCCCGGGGACTGGGCACTGAAGCTTTCTTT. It codes for CASSEPRGLGTEAFF.